The 9 T cell receptor beta chains given below trace back to one sample, sequenced in a study of cytomegalovirus exposure and HLA in healthy donors. Researchers ran the PCR with 60 Vbeta and 13 Jbeta primers. Clones were read by immunoSEQ multiplex PCR, and TCRdb kept only the in-frame ones, dropping some. The table includes some 120,000 clones, approximately 70% detected once. Sequencing was performed on PBMCs. Source of these receptors: a woman aged 40 to 50 in good health and CMV-seropositive.

V usage is TRBV30 and J usage is TRBJ2-5; possibly TRBD1 for D (5 bases). Germline loops: CDR1 GTSNPN, CDR2 SVGIG (reference sequence). The V and J ends lost 2 bases and 5 bases respectively, with 9 bases between them. The CDR3 length is 12 residues. CDR3 amino acids: CAWSLSGETQYF. The DNA of the CDR3 is TGTGCCTGGAGTCTGTCAGGGGAGACCCAGTACTTC. The whole variable domain, remainder taken from reference TRBV30 and TRBJ2-5, is SQTIHQWPATLVQPVGSPLSLECTVEGTSNPNLYWYRQAAGRGLQLLFYSVGIGQISSEVPQNLSASRPQDRQFILSSKKLLLSDSGFYLCAWSLSGETQYFGPGTRLLVL.

The chain combines TRBV19 with TRBJ2-7; no definite D call. Germline values: CDR1 LNHDA, CDR2 SQIVND (reference sequence). V was trimmed by 3 bases and J by 3 bases, leaving 9 bases between them. The CDR3 sequence is 13 residues long. The CDR3 bases are TGTGCCAGTAGTATGGGCAGATTCTACGAGCAGTACTTC. This gives the protein CASSMGRFYEQYF. Drawing the rest from reference TRBV19 and TRBJ2-7, the complete variable domain is DGGITQSPKYLFRKEGQNVTLSCEQNLNHDAMYWYRQDPGQGLRLIYYSQIVNDFQKGDIAEGYSVSREKKESFPLTVTSAQKNPTAFYLCASSMGRFYEQYFGPGTRLTVT.

The chain links TRBV19 to TRBJ2-1; no firm D call. Trimming took 3 bases from V and 1 from J, leaving 13 bases between them. The CDR3 is 16 amino acids. The germline V gene encodes CDR1 LNHDA and CDR2 SQIVND (reference sequence). The CDR3 sequence is CASSMIGTSSYNEQFF. CDR3 in DNA: TGTGCCAGTAGTATGATTGGTACTTCATCCTACAATGAGCAGTTCTTC.

Details on this clone: This CDR3 is also generated by other DNA sequences in the sample. The rearrangement links TRBV19 to TRBJ1-1; TRBD1 agrees at 9 bases. Germline assignment: CDR1 LNHDA and CDR2 SQIVND (reference sequence). V was pared by 3 bases and J by 8 bases, with 4 bases of the junction left unmatched. The CDR3 consists of 13 residues. The CDR3 region has the DNA TGTGCCAGTAGTATCACAGGGGGCACGGAAGCTTTCTTT. This encodes CASSITGGTEAFF. Combining the CDR3 with reference TRBV19 and TRBJ1-1 gives the whole variable domain DGGITQSPKYLFRKEGQNVTLSCEQNLNHDAMYWYRQDPGQGLRLIYYSQIVNDFQKGDIAEGYSVSREKKESFPLTVTSAQKNPTAFYLCASSITGGTEAFFGQGTRLTVV.

This clone was observed once. Germline and junction disagree at one end, which may indicate a read error. The chain uses TRBV4-3 and TRBJ2-6; a possible D gene is TRBD1 (6 bases). The germline V gene has CDR1 LGHNA and CDR2 YSLEER. The CDR3 covers 16 residues. CDR3 protein: CASSLTGHSGADVLTF. CDR3 in DNA: TGCGCCAGCAGCCTGACAGGCCACTCTGGGGCCGACGTCCTGACTTTC.

This clone was observed a handful of times. The chain employs TRBV5-1 and TRBJ1-1, with TRBD1 identical over 7 bases. V was clipped by 4 bases and J by 1 base; unmatched bases: 7. CDR3 length equals 15 residues. Germline V gene data show CDR1 as SGHRS and CDR2 as YFSETQ. The CDR3 DNA sequence: TGCGCCAGCAGCGCGAAGACAGGGACGAACACTGAAGCTTTCTTT. Amino acids: CASSAKTGTNTEAFF. Full variable domain (outside the CDR3, taken from reference TRBV5-1 and TRBJ1-1): KAGVTQTPRYLIKTRGQQVTLSCSPISGHRSVSWYQQTPGQGLQFLFEYFSETQRNKGNFPGRFSGRQFSNSRSEMNVSTLELGDSALYLCASSAKTGTNTEAFFGQGTRLTVV.

This sequence joins TRBV6-4 and TRBJ2-1, with D tentatively TRBD2 (5 bases). This CDR3 spans 13 amino acids. Germline CDR1 MRHNA, CDR2 SNTAGT. Trimming took off 5 bases at V and 5 bases at J, with 10 bases between the two ends. The DNA of the CDR3 is TGTGCCAGCAGTCCGGGAAGCCACAATGAGCAGTTCTTC. Its protein product is CASSPGSHNEQFF.

This chain uses TRBV7-8 with TRBJ1-5, with D perhaps TRBD1 (6 bases). Germline V gene lookup returns CDR1 SGHVS and CDR2 FQNEAQ. The CDR3 loop spans 14 amino acids. Trimming took off 5 bases at V and 7 bases at J, with 15 bases between the two ends. The CDR3 sequence is CASSHTGFGQPQHF. In DNA, the CDR3 is TGTGCCAGCAGCCATACAGGGTTCGGACAGCCCCAGCATTTT.

This clone was seen only once. The chain has TRBV30 and TRBJ2-3; 11 bases line up with TRBD2. The CDR3 extends over 14 amino acids. With V trimmed by 8 bases and J by 0 bases, 4 bases remained unmatched. Germline CDR1 is GTSNPN and CDR2 is SVGIG (reference sequence). The DNA for the CDR3 is TGTGCCGTGACTAGCGGGACCAGCACAGATACGCAGTATTTT. Encoded protein: CAVTSGTSTDTQYF.